These 10 T cell receptor beta chains were all obtained from the same sample, sequenced in a study of graft-versus-host responses after intestinal transplantation. What these receptors recognize is not known. This table comes from immunoSEQ multiplex PCR, and its TCRdb copy is limited to in-frame clones, with some not included. The sample has 80,000 to 90,000 clones; about nine tenths are singletons. The source was unstimulated CD4+ T cells sorted from spleen or lymph node cells, collected before intestinal transplant. Source of these receptors: a human donor who received an intestinal transplant.

This chain uses TRBV27 with TRBJ2-5, with TRBD2 matching over 14 bases. The DNA end favors TRBJ2-7, so the J call may be wrong. The CDR3 is made up of 13 amino acids. The germline V gene encodes CDR1 MNHEY and CDR2 SMNVEV (reference sequence). The CDR3 sequence: CASRTSGRGEQYF. The CDR3 DNA sequence: TGTGCCAGCAGGACTAGCGGGAGGGGCGAGCAGTACTTC.

The CDR3 DNA follows: TGTGCCAGCAGCCTAGGACTGGGCTCCTACGAGCAGTACTTC. Its protein is CASSLGLGSYEQYF. The gene calls are TRBV11-3 and TRBJ2-7, with D maybe TRBD2 (5 bases). V lost 5 bases, J lost 0 bases, and 11 bases lay in between. The germline V gene has CDR1 SGHNT and CDR2 YENEEA. The CDR3 totals 14 residues. Variable domain in full (rest from reference TRBV11-3 and TRBJ2-7): EAGVVQSPRYKIIEKKQPVAFWCNPISGHNTLYWYLQNLGQGPELLIRYENEEAVDDSQLPKDRFSAERLKGVDSTLKIQPAELGDSAVYLCASSLGLGSYEQYFGPGTRLTVT.

The chain is built from TRBV28 and TRBJ1-1, with a possible D match to TRBD1 (5 bases). Germline V lookup: CDR1 MDHEN, CDR2 SYDVKM. V lost 10 bases and J 3 bases, leaving 12 bases between the germline ends. This CDR3 comprises 12 residues. The DNA for the CDR3 is TGTGCCACCGGTCGGGGGTACACTGAAGCTTTCTTT. It is translated as CATGRGYTEAFF.

The rearrangement joins TRBV7-9 to TRBJ2-7; D is unresolved. Germline assignment: CDR1 SEHNR and CDR2 FQNEAQ (reference sequence). The V end was cut by 1 base, the J end by 4 bases, with 14 bases between. The CDR3 is made up of 15 amino acids. CDR3 loop: CASSLESEYLYEQYF. The CDR3 DNA reads as TGTGCCAGCAGCTTAGAATCGGAATACTTATACGAGCAGTACTTC.

The V gene is TRBV27, the J gene TRBJ1-1, with D uncertain. The CDR3 has 15 amino acids. V dropped 4 bases and J dropped 0 bases, with 12 bases sitting between them. Looked up from germline, CDR1 is MNHEY and CDR2 is SMNVEV (reference sequence). CDR3 nucleotide sequence: TGTGCCAGCAGTTCCAGAGGGTTCCTGAACACTGAAGCTTTCTTT. Amino acids: CASSSRGFLNTEAFF.

The chain uses TRBV19 and TRBJ1-4; TRBD1 might be the D (5 bases). The CDR3 runs 14 residues. Trimming removed 8 bases at V and 8 bases at J, with 18 bases between. Germline V gene data show CDR1 as LNHDA and CDR2 as SQIVND (reference sequence). Written as DNA, the CDR3 is TGTGCCAGTTCCTCCCGGGACCTTGGGGAAAAACTGTTTTTT. Translation: CASSSRDLGEKLFF.

The chain carries TRBV9 and TRBJ1-2; TRBD1 matches at 8 bases. This CDR3 has 15 amino acids. Germline assignment: CDR1 SGDLS and CDR2 YYNGEE. The V segment lost 0 bases and the J segment 7 bases; nucleotides outside the gene matches: 8. The DNA for the CDR3 is TGTGCCAGCAGCGTAGACCGGACAGGGTTGGGTGGCTACACCTTC. It specifies CASSVDRTGLGGYTF.

This clone was seen a single time. The V gene is TRBV6-1, the J gene TRBJ1-5; possible D gene TRBD1, 6 bases. V was trimmed by 7 bases and J by 9 bases, leaving 19 bases between them. The germline V gene has CDR1 MNHNS and CDR2 SASEGT. This CDR3 region has 14 residues. The CDR3 reads CASNRQEMMAPQHF. The DNA of the CDR3 is TGTGCCAGCAACCGACAGGAAATGATGGCGCCCCAGCATTTT.

Points on this clone: An end of the junction does not agree with germline; a read error may underlie this. The J gene is TRBJ2-5, the V gene TRBV25-1; the match to TRBD2 covers 10 bases. The CDR3 has 15 residues. CDR1 is MGHDK, CDR2 SYGVNS, per germline. CDR3 bases: TGTGTCAGCAGTGAACCCAGCGGGAGGGGGGAGACCCAGTACTTC. This translates into CVSSEPSGRGETQYF. Filled out from reference TRBV25-1 and TRBJ2-5, the complete variable domain reads EADIYQTPRYLVIGTGKKITLECSQTMGHDKMYWYQQDPGMELHLIHYSYGVNSTEKGDLSSESTVSRIRTEHFPLTLESARPSHTSQYLCVSSEPSGRGETQYFGPGTRLLVL.

The CDR3 spells CASSPDSTVLTEAFF. The CDR3 DNA reads as TGTGCCAGCTCCCCAGATTCGACAGTACTCACTGAAGCTTTCTTT. The chain has TRBV18 and TRBJ1-1; the D gene is possibly TRBD1 (5 bases). Germline-derived CDR1 and CDR2 are KGHSH and LQKENI. Trimming took off 6 bases at V and 4 bases at J, with 18 bases between the two ends. The CDR3 is 15 residues long.